These 21 T cell receptor beta chains were all obtained from the same sample, sequenced in a study of blood T cell repertoires in COVID-19. Clones were read by immunoSEQ multiplex PCR, and TCRdb kept only the in-frame ones, dropping some. The sample holds some 290,000 clones, approximately 90% seen once. The sample taken for sequencing was PBMCs or T cells enriched from blood (not recorded which). The receptors come from a middle-aged woman with acute COVID-19.

Comment on this clone: The same CDR3 also results from other DNA sequences found in this sample. V and J are TRBV5-1 and TRBJ2-3; D possibly corresponds to TRBD2 (5 bases). The V and J ends lost 0 bases and 2 bases respectively, with 7 bases between them. Germline-derived CDR1 and CDR2 are SGHRS and YFSETQ. The CDR3 is 14 amino acids. In nucleotides, the CDR3 is TGCGCCAGCAGCTTGGGCCGGGACACAGATACGCAGTATTTT. Translating it yields CASSLGRDTDTQYF.

The CDR3 loop is CASSVGGSNTGELFF. In DNA, the CDR3 is TGTGCCAGCAGCGTGGGAGGGTCGAACACCGGGGAGCTGTTTTTT. The chain combines TRBV9 with TRBJ2-2; 7 bases map to TRBD2. Trimming took 2 bases from V and 0 from J; bases not matched to a gene: 1. This CDR3 spans 15 amino acids. Germline values: CDR1 SGDLS, CDR2 YYNGEE.

The CDR3 DNA reads as TGTGCCACCTCTTCTACCCCCGGGACAGGGGGCTTGGGGACCGGGGAGCTGTTTTTT. Translation: CATSSTPGTGGLGTGELFF. This chain connects TRBV24-1 to TRBJ2-2; 12 bases align to TRBD1. The length of the CDR3 is 19 residues. Losses at the gene ends were 9 bases for V and 5 bases for J; bases not matched to a gene: 18. Germline-derived CDR1 and CDR2 are KGHDR and SFDVKD.

The V and J genes are TRBV20-1 and TRBJ2-3, with a tentative D call TRBD2 (5 bases). Trimming stripped 4 bases from V and 5 bases from J, with 7 bases between. Germline CDR1 DFQATT, CDR2 SNEGSKA (reference sequence). The CDR3 is 11 residues long. The CDR3 DNA reads as TGCAGTGCTACGGACTTAGATACGCAGTATTTT. Its translation: CSATDLDTQYF.

The chain links TRBV7-9 to TRBJ1-2; D may be TRBD1 (6 bases). Germline CDR1 is SEHNR and CDR2 is FQNEAQ (reference sequence). This CDR3 spans 15 amino acids. Trimming left V 1 base short and J 3 bases short, with 12 bases between. The CDR3 protein is CASSLVGARDYGYTF. CDR3 DNA sequence: TGTGCCAGCAGCTTAGTGGGGGCCAGAGACTATGGCTACACCTTC.

The rearrangement joins TRBV7-9 to TRBJ2-5; 12 nucleotides match TRBD2. V lost 1 base, J lost 3 bases, and 6 bases stayed unmatched. Germline V lookup: CDR1 SEHNR, CDR2 FQNEAQ (reference sequence). The CDR3 has 17 residues. CDR3 residues: CASSLGLAGASKETQYF. The CDR3 nucleotides are TGTGCCAGCAGCTTAGGACTAGCGGGGGCCTCCAAAGAGACCCAGTACTTC.

The V gene is TRBV5-4, the J gene TRBJ2-1; TRBD1 aligns across 11 bases. V was pared by 5 bases and J by 4 bases, with 5 bases of the junction left unmatched. CDR1 and CDR2 from the germline V gene are SGHNT and YYREEE (reference sequence). The CDR3 loop spans 15 amino acids. The CDR3 is CASSQGQGAYNEQFF. The CDR3 region has the DNA TGTGCCAGCAGTCAAGGACAGGGGGCTTACAATGAGCAGTTCTTC. Complete variable domain (other parts from reference TRBV5-4 and TRBJ2-1): ETGVTQSPTHLIKTRGQQVTLRCSSQSGHNTVSWYQQALGQGPQFIFQYYREEENGRGNFPPRFSGLQFPNYSSELNVNALELDDSALYLCASSQGQGAYNEQFFGPGTRLTVL.

This clone was observed many times. This sequence joins TRBV11-2 and TRBJ2-7; D not certain. The germline gives CDR1 SGHAT, CDR2 FQNNGV. The CDR3 consists of 14 residues. The V gene lost 1 base and the J gene lost 4 bases, with 11 bases spanning the gap. The CDR3 nucleotides are TGTGCCAGCAGCTTAGTCGACTCCCGTTACGAGCAGTACTTC. This codes for CASSLVDSRYEQYF.

This clone was recorded only once. V usage is TRBV11-2 and J usage is TRBJ2-6, with TRBD1 as a possible D gene (7 bases). V lost 4 bases to trimming and J lost 2 bases, with 9 bases between them. Germline values: CDR1 SGHAT, CDR2 FQNNGV. This CDR3 is 15 amino acids long. This CDR3 is CASSSRGAGANVLTF. The CDR3 coding sequence is TGTGCCAGCAGCTCCAGGGGGGCTGGGGCCAACGTCCTGACTTTC.

The gene calls are TRBV21-1 and TRBJ1-1. TRBV21-1 counts as a pseudogene. This CDR3 is 16 amino acids long. The CDR3 DNA is TGTGCCAGCAGCCGAAACCGGGGGTTTCTGAACACTGAAGCTTTCTTT. Translation gives CASSRNRGFLNTEAFF.

V is TRBV4-1 and J is TRBJ2-1, with D perhaps TRBD2 (6 bases). V shed 1 base and J shed 2 bases, with 9 bases lying between them. Germline V gene data show CDR1 as MGHRA and CDR2 as YSYEKL. This CDR3 has 15 residues. The CDR3 here is CASSQVSGTYNEQFF. The CDR3 coding sequence is TGCGCCAGCAGCCAAGTTAGCGGTACCTACAATGAGCAGTTCTTC.

The rearrangement links TRBV12-5 to TRBJ1-1; no clear D. V shed 3 bases and J shed 3 bases, with 5 bases lying between them. Germline V gives CDR1 LGHNT, CDR2 FRNRAP. This CDR3 has 12 residues. Written as DNA, the CDR3 is TGTGCTAGTGGTTTTAGAGACACTGAAGCTTTCTTT. Translation: CASGFRDTEAFF. The full variable domain, in which reference TRBV12-5 and TRBJ1-1 provide the parts outside the CDR3, is DARVTQTPRHKVTEMGQEVTMRCQPILGHNTVFWYRQTMMQGLELLAYFRNRAPLDDSGMPKDRFSAEMPDATLATLKIQPSEPRDSAVYFCASGFRDTEAFFGQGTRLTVV.

V is TRBV5-4 and J is TRBJ1-1, with D maybe TRBD1 (6 bases). The CDR3 covers 13 residues. Per the germline V gene, CDR1 is SGHNT and CDR2 is YYREEE (reference sequence). The germline V and J ends were trimmed by 2 bases and 5 bases, with 10 bases remaining between them. CDR3 nucleotides: TGTGCCAGCAGCTTTAGGGGGGGGACTGAAGCTTTCTTT. This gives the protein CASSFRGGTEAFF.

The chain joins TRBV11-2 to TRBJ1-1; D possibly corresponds to TRBD1 (6 bases). In germline, CDR1 is SGHAT, CDR2 FQNNGV. The CDR3 is 15 amino acids. V was trimmed by 2 bases and J by 1 base, leaving 11 bases between them. The CDR3 protein is CASSLLHRANTEAFF. DNA of the CDR3: TGTGCCAGCAGCTTACTTCACAGGGCGAACACTGAAGCTTTCTTT.

This rearrangement joins TRBV12-3 or TRBV12-4 to TRBJ1-2; no definite D call. V was trimmed by 4 bases and J by 3 bases, leaving 3 bases between them. The CDR3 length is 11 residues. CDR3 loop: CASSSDYGYTF. As DNA, the CDR3 is TGTGCCAGCAGTTCTGACTATGGCTACACCTTC.

The chain is built from TRBV2 and TRBJ2-5, with 9 positions matching TRBD1. The CDR3 is 16 residues long. Germline-derived CDR1 and CDR2 are SNHLY and FYNNEI. Trimming at V came to 7 bases and at J to 5 bases, leaving 14 bases not matched to a gene. CDR3 region: CASIEMGDRAGETQYF. In DNA, the CDR3 is TGTGCCAGCATCGAAATGGGGGACAGGGCAGGGGAGACCCAGTACTTC.

The chain employs TRBV24-1 and TRBJ2-3, with 9 bases fitting TRBD1. The CDR3 covers 16 residues. CDR1 and CDR2 from the germline V gene are KGHDR and SFDVKD. The V and J ends lost 3 bases and 2 bases, in that order; junction bases with no gene match: 5. This CDR3 is CATSDGTGISTDTQYF. The CDR3 coding sequence is TGTGCCACCAGTGATGGGACAGGGATCTCCACAGATACGCAGTATTTT.

The chain has TRBV29-1 and TRBJ2-1; D gene uncertain. The CDR3 has 14 residues. Deletions cut 7 bases from V and 8 bases from J, with 21 bases between. Germline V CDR1 and CDR2: SQVTM, ANQGSEA. The DNA for the CDR3 is TGCAGCGCCCAGCCGCTACAGTTCTCGGATGAGCAGTTCTTC. This encodes CSAQPLQFSDEQFF.

V and J are TRBV19 and TRBJ1-5, with D perhaps matching TRBD1 (6 bases). In germline, CDR1 is LNHDA, CDR2 SQIVND (reference sequence). CDR3 length: 16 amino acids. Trimming took 5 bases from V and 0 from J, leaving 14 bases between them. The CDR3 protein is CASSLEGGVSNQPQHF. Here the CDR3 DNA reads TGTGCCAGTAGTCTCGAGGGGGGGGTTAGCAATCAGCCCCAGCATTTT. The full variable domain, its missing parts supplied by reference TRBV19 and TRBJ1-5, is DGGITQSPKYLFRKEGQNVTLSCEQNLNHDAMYWYRQDPGQGLRLIYYSQIVNDFQKGDIAEGYSVSREKKESFPLTVTSAQKNPTAFYLCASSLEGGVSNQPQHFGDGTRLSIL.

The chain combines TRBV5-4 with TRBJ1-2; unclear D gene. From germline, CDR1 is SGHNT and CDR2 YYREEE (reference sequence). V gave up 2 bases and J gave up 1 base, with 9 bases separating them. This CDR3 has 14 residues. CDR3 in amino acids: CASSLKAGNYGYTF. In DNA, the CDR3 is TGTGCCAGCAGCTTAAAAGCGGGTAACTATGGCTACACCTTC. Supplemented by reference TRBV5-4 and TRBJ1-2, the full variable domain reads ETGVTQSPTHLIKTRGQQVTLRCSSQSGHNTVSWYQQALGQGPQFIFQYYREEENGRGNFPPRFSGLQFPNYSSELNVNALELDDSALYLCASSLKAGNYGYTFGSGTRLTVV.

This chain connects TRBV7-9 to TRBJ1-2; 7 bases agree with TRBD1. This CDR3 comprises 15 residues. CDR1 SEHNR and CDR2 FQNEAQ come from the germline V gene (reference sequence). Trimming took 1 base from V and 2 from J; bases not matched to a gene: 4. The CDR3 region has the DNA TGTGCCAGCAGCTTAGGAGGACAGGCGAACTATGGCTACACCTTC. It codes for CASSLGGQANYGYTF.